This entry describes one T cell receptor (beta chain). Antigen specificity is unknown. This record belongs to a study of T cell therapy after organ transplantation. General study findings and limits: Reconstitution after therapy seemingly combined transferred and product-undetected endogenous clonotypes.

Germline values: CDR1 MNHNY, CDR2 SVGAGI (reference sequence). V was cut by 3 bases and J by 4 bases, with 3 bases left in between. The CDR3 runs to 12 residues. Time point specified: 20-29 weeks after completion of therapy. TCRdb's copy holds only in-frame clones and misses some; the assay was immunoSEQ multiplex PCR. The sample lists a few thousand clones, roughly 69% occurring once. The clonotype originates from a human patient who had received a solid organ transplant and had CMV disease. Some of these T cells may belong to the graft donor. The chain carries TRBV6-6 and TRBJ2-2; D not resolved. This specimen consisted of CD8+ T cells from blood, obtained after autologous CMV-specific T cell therapy. CDR3 nucleotide sequence: TGTGCCAGCAGTTATGGCACCGGGGAGCTGTTTTTT. Amino acid sequence: CASSYGTGELFF.